This T cell receptor (beta chain) originates from a study of CD8 T cells in Susac syndrome. Trimming took off 1 base at V and 7 bases at J, with 14 bases between the two ends. The CDR3 is made up of 14 amino acids. Germline V gene lookup returns CDR1 DFQATT and CDR2 SNEGSKA (reference sequence). Reverse transcription used about 0.45 to 1 ug RNA and random hexamers. TCRdb used MiXCR to reprocess the immunoSEQ multiplex PCR reads, holding one entry per CDR3 protein. Altogether about 280,000 distinct CDR3 sequences are present, 85% being singletons, with the ten largest covering around 0.12%. This receptor was taken from a human donor with multiple sclerosis. The specimen sequenced was CD8+ T cells from PBMCs. The chain has TRBV20-1 and TRBJ2-1; no firm D call. The DNA for the CDR3 is TGCAGTGCTAGAGGGACGCTTTCCGGGAATGAGCAGTTCTTC. As protein: CSARGTLSGNEQFF.